The rows below give T cell receptor beta chains drawn from one sample of a study of blood T cell repertoires in COVID-19. The protocol was immunoSEQ multiplex PCR, while the TCRdb copy is restricted to in-frame clones and leaves out a portion. The repertoire holds some 62,000 clones, with roughly 85% as singletons. Sequencing was carried out using peripheral blood. These receptors all stem from a woman aged 80 or over with acute or convalescent COVID-19. The CDR3 runs from the conserved cysteine through the conserved F or W. Each record gives: CDR3 DNA, CDR3 protein, clone size, V gene, D gene, J gene. A D gene is named only where the DNA matches it firmly. Clone size is not always given. Where it is, it says once, few, many or a class for expanded clones.

CDR3 DNA: TGTGCCAGCAGCCAAGGCAAGGGGATTAATGAAAAACTGTTTTTT
CDR3 protein: CASSQGKGINEKLFF
clone size: few
V gene: TRBV3-1/TRBV3-2
D gene: -
J gene: TRBJ1-4

CDR3 DNA: TGCGCCAGCAGTGATGACAGGGGAGCCTACTATGGCTACACCTTC
CDR3 protein: CASSDDRGAYYGYTF
clone size: -
V gene: TRBV10-1
D gene: TRBD1
J gene: TRBJ1-2

CDR3 DNA: TGTGCCAGCAGCTTGCCAGGGGCGGGCACAGATACGCAGTATTTT
CDR3 protein: CASSLPGAGTDTQYF
clone size: few
V gene: TRBV5-6
D gene: -
J gene: TRBJ2-3

CDR3 DNA: TGCGCCAGCAGCTGGACTAGCTTGGGCACAGATACGCAGTATTTT
CDR3 protein: CASSWTSLGTDTQYF
clone size: -
V gene: TRBV5-1
D gene: TRBD2
J gene: TRBJ2-3

CDR3 DNA: TGCGCCAGCAGCTTGGCCTTGGGGGCCTTGAACACTGAAGCTTTCTTT
CDR3 protein: CASSLALGALNTEAFF
clone size: -
V gene: TRBV5-1
D gene: -
J gene: TRBJ1-1

CDR3 DNA: TGCGCCAGCAGCTTCAACCGACCGTCTGGGACAGGGAACAATCAGCCCCAGCATTTT
CDR3 protein: CASSFNRPSGTGNNQPQHF
clone size: -
V gene: TRBV5-1
D gene: TRBD1
J gene: TRBJ1-5

CDR3 DNA: TGTGCCAGTCGGACAGGGAACAATCAGCCCCAGCATTTT
CDR3 protein: CASRTGNNQPQHF
clone size: few
V gene: TRBV6-5
D gene: TRBD1
J gene: TRBJ1-5

CDR3 DNA: TGTGCCAGCAGTCCCGGGACAGGCCAAGAGACCCAGTACTTC
CDR3 protein: CASSPGTGQETQYF
clone size: -
V gene: TRBV28
D gene: TRBD1
J gene: TRBJ2-5

CDR3 DNA: TGTGCCAGCAGCTCAGGGGGCTCGGGAACCTATGGCTACACCTTC
CDR3 protein: CASSSGGSGTYGYTF
clone size: -
V gene: TRBV5-4
D gene: TRBD1
J gene: TRBJ1-2

CDR3 DNA: TGTGCCATCAGTGATGGGACTAGCGGGGGTACAGATACGCAGTATTTT
CDR3 protein: CAISDGTSGGTDTQYF
clone size: -
V gene: TRBV10-3
D gene: TRBD2
J gene: TRBJ2-3

CDR3 DNA: TGTGCCACCAGCAGAGATGTTGCTAGCGGGGTGTCCTACGAGCAGTACTTC
CDR3 protein: CATSRDVASGVSYEQYF
clone size: -
V gene: TRBV15
D gene: TRBD2
J gene: TRBJ2-7

CDR3 DNA: TGTGCCAGCAGCGTAACGGGGATCTATAGTTCAGATACGCAGTATTTT
CDR3 protein: CASSVTGIYSSDTQYF
clone size: -
V gene: TRBV9
D gene: -
J gene: TRBJ2-3

CDR3 DNA: TGTGCCAGCAGCTTTGGACACTTCTACACCTTC
CDR3 protein: CASSFGHFYTF
clone size: -
V gene: TRBV7-6
D gene: -
J gene: TRBJ1-2

CDR3 DNA: TGTGCCAGCAGCGTAGCTGGGACTAGCGGGACCCAGGATACGCAGTATTTT
CDR3 protein: CASSVAGTSGTQDTQYF
clone size: -
V gene: TRBV9
D gene: TRBD2
J gene: TRBJ2-3

CDR3 DNA: TGTGCCAGCAGCCCCAGCTTGGGCAGGGGGCAAGAGACCCAGTACTTC
CDR3 protein: CASSPSLGRGQETQYF
clone size: -
V gene: TRBV3-1/TRBV3-2
D gene: TRBD1
J gene: TRBJ2-5

CDR3 DNA: TGTGCCTGGAGTGGAGGCGGCCAGGGGGAACAGCCCCAGCATTTT
CDR3 protein: CAWSGGGQGEQPQHF
clone size: once
V gene: TRBV30
D gene: TRBD1
J gene: TRBJ1-5